Below, 14 T cell receptor beta chains from the same sample are listed, as sequenced in a study of OX40 agonist ivuxolimab in advanced cancers. The protocol was immunoSEQ multiplex PCR, while the TCRdb copy is restricted to in-frame clones and leaves out a portion. The sample contains around 150,000 clones, under 95% of which appear only once. The source material was CD4+ or CD8+ T cells sorted from blood, sampled in a trial of the OX40 agonist ivuxolimab. The receptors here all came from an adult with an advanced solid tumor such as melanoma, head and neck, liver or kidney cancer.

CDR3 coding DNA: TGCGCCAGCAGCCTGGGGGGACAGGGGGTTTACGAGCAGTACTTC. This translates into CASSLGGQGVYEQYF. The chain is built from TRBV5-1 and TRBJ2-7; 11 bases map to TRBD1. The CDR3 covers 15 residues. Trimming cost V 4 bases and J 4 bases; bases outside gene matches: 7. The germline CDR1 and CDR2 sequences are SGHRS and YFSETQ.

This rearrangement joins TRBV7-9 to TRBJ2-2; D gene ambiguous. CDR1 SEHNR and CDR2 FQNEAQ come from the germline V gene (reference sequence). V was clipped by 5 bases and J by 7 bases, with 17 bases between them. The CDR3 length is 15 residues. The CDR3 sequence is CASSATWTDLGELFF. The DNA for the CDR3 is TGTGCCAGCAGCGCCACCTGGACGGACCTCGGGGAGCTGTTTTTT.

This clone has only one observation. This chain links TRBV7-2 with TRBJ1-1; D is unclear. The germline V gene encodes CDR1 SGHTA and CDR2 FQGNSA. The CDR3 loop spans 14 amino acids. V was pared by 2 bases and J by 0 bases, with 7 bases between. The DNA for the CDR3 is TGTGCCAGCAGCTTAACAGTAATGAACACTGAAGCTTTCTTT. This encodes CASSLTVMNTEAFF.

This chain connects TRBV28 to TRBJ2-3, with D unclear. Trimming removed 3 bases at V and 3 bases at J, with 10 bases between. This CDR3 is built from 14 residues. Germline values: CDR1 MDHEN, CDR2 SYDVKM. The CDR3 bases are TGTGCCAGCAGTTTTCGTCTTATTACAGATACGCAGTATTTT. The encoded protein is CASSFRLITDTQYF.

The chain combines TRBV10-3 with TRBJ1-2; D is ambiguous. Trimming removed 6 bases at V and 3 bases at J, with 17 bases between. The CDR3 loop spans 15 amino acids. Germline CDR1 ENHRY, CDR2 SYGVKD. The DNA of the CDR3 is TGTGCCATCAGCGCCTCAGAGGACCTCTACTATGGCTACACCTTC. Amino acids: CAISASEDLYYGYTF.

This clone was observed a single time. The genes are TRBV6-4 and TRBJ2-1; TRBD1 matches at 9 bases. CDR3 length equals 15 residues. Germline loops: CDR1 MRHNA, CDR2 SNTAGT. V lost 4 bases, J lost 5 bases, and 6 bases stayed unmatched. CDR3: CASSGGQGSHNEQFF. CDR3 coding DNA: TGTGCCAGCAGTGGGGGACAGGGATCCCACAATGAGCAGTTCTTC.

The chain couples TRBV6-5 to TRBJ2-7; the D is unclear. V shed 0 bases and J shed 3 bases, with 15 bases lying between them. Germline CDR1 is MNHEY and CDR2 is SVGAGI. The CDR3 runs 16 residues. CDR3 nucleotides: TGTGCCAGCAGTTACTCCGCTTCTGGGCAGTTCTACGAGCAGTACTTC. Amino acid sequence: CASSYSASGQFYEQYF.

The chain has TRBV9 and TRBJ2-1, with 9 bases fitting TRBD2. CDR3 length: 15 residues. The germline V gene encodes CDR1 SGDLS and CDR2 YYNGEE. The V segment lost 2 bases and the J segment 7 bases; nucleotides outside the gene matches: 7. This chain's CDR3 is CASSVIAGAGNEQFF. CDR3 coding DNA: TGTGCCAGCAGCGTGATAGCGGGGGCGGGGAATGAGCAGTTCTTC.

J is TRBJ2-7 and V is TRBV7-9; the D call may be TRBD1 or TRBD2 (6 bases each). The CDR3 sequence is 17 residues long. Trimming took 1 base from V and 3 from J, leaving 19 bases between them. The germline gives CDR1 SEHNR, CDR2 FQNEAQ (reference sequence). The DNA of the CDR3 is TGTGCCAGCAGCTTAGGAGGGGCTGCAGGGGAGGTCTACGAGCAGTACTTC. Its protein product is CASSLGGAAGEVYEQYF.

This chain connects TRBV11-3 to TRBJ1-1; D not certain. This CDR3 comprises 14 residues. Per germline, CDR1 SGHNT and CDR2 YENEEA. V was shortened by 1 base and J by 1 base, with 7 bases between the two germline ends. In nucleotides, the CDR3 is TGTGCCAGCAGCTTAGGCATGAGGAACACTGAAGCTTTCTTT. This sequence encodes CASSLGMRNTEAFF.

The chain joins TRBV6-5 to TRBJ2-7, with 7 bases identical to TRBD1. Per germline, CDR1 MNHEY and CDR2 SVGAGI. J lost 2 bases, V lost 0 bases, and 7 bases had no gene match. CDR3 size: 16 residues. CDR3 coding DNA: TGTGCCAGCAGTTACTCGGGACAGCCAGAACCCTACGAGCAGTACTTC. Encoded protein: CASSYSGQPEPYEQYF.

This chain connects TRBV7-9 to TRBJ1-3; 9 positions agree with TRBD1. V gave up 5 bases and J gave up 4 bases; unmatched junction bases: 6. This CDR3 is 15 amino acids long. In germline, CDR1 is SEHNR, CDR2 FQNEAQ (reference sequence). The CDR3 DNA reads as TGTGCCAGCAGCGGATGGGACAGGGCCGGAAACACCATATATTTT. It yields the protein CASSGWDRAGNTIYF.

The chain uses TRBV10-3 and TRBJ2-5, with D possibly matching TRBD2 (7 bases). The V and J ends lost 8 bases and 5 bases respectively, with 12 bases between them. There are 12 residues in the CDR3. Germline lookup yields CDR1 ENHRY and CDR2 SYGVKD. CDR3 nucleotides: TGTGCCATCGGGGGGGCCCAGGAGACCCAGTACTTC. Its translation: CAIGGAQETQYF.

The chain has TRBV29-1 and TRBJ2-5, with 8 positions matching TRBD2. From germline, CDR1 is SQVTM and CDR2 ANQGSEA. The CDR3 has 14 residues. Losses at the gene ends were 6 bases for V and 4 bases for J; bases not matched to a gene: 10. The chain's CDR3 is CSVRKRELSETQYF. CDR3 sequence (DNA): TGCAGCGTCCGCAAGCGGGAGCTGTCAGAGACCCAGTACTTC.